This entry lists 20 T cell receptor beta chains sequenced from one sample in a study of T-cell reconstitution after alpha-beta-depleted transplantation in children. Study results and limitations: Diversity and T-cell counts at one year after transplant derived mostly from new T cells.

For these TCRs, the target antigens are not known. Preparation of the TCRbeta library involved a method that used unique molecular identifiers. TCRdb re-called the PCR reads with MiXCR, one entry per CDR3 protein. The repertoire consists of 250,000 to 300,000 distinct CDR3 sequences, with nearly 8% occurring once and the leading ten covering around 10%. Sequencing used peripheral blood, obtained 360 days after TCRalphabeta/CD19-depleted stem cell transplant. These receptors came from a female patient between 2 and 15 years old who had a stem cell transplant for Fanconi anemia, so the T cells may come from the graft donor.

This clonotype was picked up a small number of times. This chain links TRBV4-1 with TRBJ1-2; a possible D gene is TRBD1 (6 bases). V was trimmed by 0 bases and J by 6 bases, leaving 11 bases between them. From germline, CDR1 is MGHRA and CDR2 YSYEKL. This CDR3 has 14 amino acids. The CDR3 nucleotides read TGCGCCAGCAGCCAAGAACAGGGATGGGATGGCTACACCTTC. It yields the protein CASSQEQGWDGYTF.

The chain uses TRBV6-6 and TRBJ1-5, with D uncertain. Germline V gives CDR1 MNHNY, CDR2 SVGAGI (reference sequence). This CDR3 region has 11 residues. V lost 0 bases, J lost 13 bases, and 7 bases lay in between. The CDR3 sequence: CASSYSGPQHF. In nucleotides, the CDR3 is TGTGCCAGCAGTTACTCAGGCCCGCAGCATTTT.

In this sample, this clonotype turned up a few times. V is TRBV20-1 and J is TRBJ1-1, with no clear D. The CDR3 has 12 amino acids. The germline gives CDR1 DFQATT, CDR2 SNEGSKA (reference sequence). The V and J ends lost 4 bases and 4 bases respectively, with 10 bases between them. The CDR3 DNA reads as TGCAGTGCTATTTTTCGGAGCACTGAAGCTTTCTTT. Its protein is CSAIFRSTEAFF.

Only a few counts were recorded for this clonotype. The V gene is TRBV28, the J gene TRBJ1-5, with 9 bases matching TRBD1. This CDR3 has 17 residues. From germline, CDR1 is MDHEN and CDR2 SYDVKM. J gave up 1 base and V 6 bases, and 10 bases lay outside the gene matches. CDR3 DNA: TGTGCCAGCAGGGACAGGGGACTAAGGGAGAGCAATCAGCCCCAGCATTTT. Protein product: CASRDRGLRESNQPQHF.

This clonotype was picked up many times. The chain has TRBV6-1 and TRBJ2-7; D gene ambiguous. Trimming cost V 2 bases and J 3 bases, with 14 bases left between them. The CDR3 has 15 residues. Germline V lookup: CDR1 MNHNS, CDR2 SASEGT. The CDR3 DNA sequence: TGTGCCAGCAGTGAACCGTATAGCCCACGCTACGAGCAGTACTTC. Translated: CASSEPYSPRYEQYF.

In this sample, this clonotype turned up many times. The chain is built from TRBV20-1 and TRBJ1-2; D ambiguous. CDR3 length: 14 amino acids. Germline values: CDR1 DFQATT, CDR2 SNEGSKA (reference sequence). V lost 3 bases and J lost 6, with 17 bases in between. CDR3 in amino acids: CSASHSTKGDGYTF. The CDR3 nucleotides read TGCAGTGCTAGCCATTCAACCAAGGGTGATGGCTACACCTTC.

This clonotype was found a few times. DNA for the CDR3: TGTGCCAGCAGTGATCAGGGGAACACTGAAGCTTTCTTT. It encodes CASSDQGNTEAFF. This chain uses TRBV2 with TRBJ1-1, with D maybe TRBD1 (5 bases). Germline V CDR1 and CDR2: SNHLY, FYNNEI. The CDR3 is 13 amino acids. Trimming stripped 3 bases from V and 1 base from J, with 6 bases between.

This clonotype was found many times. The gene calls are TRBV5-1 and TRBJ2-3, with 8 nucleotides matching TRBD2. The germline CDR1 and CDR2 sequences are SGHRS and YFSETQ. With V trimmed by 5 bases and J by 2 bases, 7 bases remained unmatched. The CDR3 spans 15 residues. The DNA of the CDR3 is TGCGCCAGCAGGCTTAGCGGGGCTTCCACAGATACGCAGTATTTT. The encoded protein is CASRLSGASTDTQYF.

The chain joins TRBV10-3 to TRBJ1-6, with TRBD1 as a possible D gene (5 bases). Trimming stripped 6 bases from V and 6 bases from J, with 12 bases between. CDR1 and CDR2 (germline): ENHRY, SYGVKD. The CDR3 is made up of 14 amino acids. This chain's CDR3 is CAIRDITRNSPLHF. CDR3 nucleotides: TGTGCCATCAGGGACATAACGCGTAATTCACCCCTCCACTTT.

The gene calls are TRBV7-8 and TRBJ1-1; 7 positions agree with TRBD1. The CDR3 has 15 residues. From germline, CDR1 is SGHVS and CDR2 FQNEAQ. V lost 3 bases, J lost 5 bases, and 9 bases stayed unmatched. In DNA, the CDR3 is TGTGCCAGCAGCTTTTACAGGGGAAGTGGGACTGAAGCTTTCTTT. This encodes CASSFYRGSGTEAFF.

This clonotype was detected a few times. The DNA of the CDR3 is TGTGCCAGCAGTTTAGCGCACAAATACAATGAGCAGTTCTTC. Translation: CASSLAHKYNEQFF. The rearrangement joins TRBV12-3 or TRBV12-4 to TRBJ2-1; D not resolved. The CDR3 loop spans 14 amino acids. V lost 0 bases and J 4 bases, leaving 7 bases between the germline ends.

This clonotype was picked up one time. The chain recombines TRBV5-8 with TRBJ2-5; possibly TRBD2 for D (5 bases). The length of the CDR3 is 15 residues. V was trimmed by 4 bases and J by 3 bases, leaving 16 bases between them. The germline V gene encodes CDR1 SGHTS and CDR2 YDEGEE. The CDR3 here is CASSPGPRGEETQYF. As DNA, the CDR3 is TGTGCCAGCAGCCCGGGTCCTCGGGGAGAAGAGACCCAGTACTTC. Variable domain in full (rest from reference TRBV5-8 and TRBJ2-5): EAGVTQSPTHLIKTRGQQATLRCSPISGHTSVYWYQQALGLGLQFLLWYDEGEERNRGNFPPRFSGRQFPNYSSELNVNALELEDSALYLCASSPGPRGEETQYFGPGTRLLVL.

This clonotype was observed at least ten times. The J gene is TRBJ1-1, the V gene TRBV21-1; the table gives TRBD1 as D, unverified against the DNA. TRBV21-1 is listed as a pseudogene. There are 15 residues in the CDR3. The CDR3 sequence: CASSRRDTQNTEAFF. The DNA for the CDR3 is TGTGCCAGCAGCAGACGGGACACCCAGAACACTGAAGCTTTCTTT.

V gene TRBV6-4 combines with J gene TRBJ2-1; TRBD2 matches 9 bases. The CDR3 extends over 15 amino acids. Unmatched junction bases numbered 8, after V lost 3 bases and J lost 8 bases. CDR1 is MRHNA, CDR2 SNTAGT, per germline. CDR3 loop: CASSEGSGSSDEQFF. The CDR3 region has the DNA TGTGCCAGCAGTGAGGGTAGCGGGAGTTCGGATGAGCAGTTCTTC.

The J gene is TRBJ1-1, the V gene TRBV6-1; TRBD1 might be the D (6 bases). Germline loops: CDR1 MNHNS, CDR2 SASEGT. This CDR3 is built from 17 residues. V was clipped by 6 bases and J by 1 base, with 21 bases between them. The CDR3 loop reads CASRKEGGYIPNTEAFF. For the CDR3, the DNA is TGTGCCAGCAGAAAGGAAGGGGGTTATATACCGAACACTGAAGCTTTCTTT.

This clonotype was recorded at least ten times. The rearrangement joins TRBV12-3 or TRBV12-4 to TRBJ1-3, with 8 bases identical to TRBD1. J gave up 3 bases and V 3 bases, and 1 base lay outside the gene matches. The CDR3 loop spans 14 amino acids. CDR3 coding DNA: TGTGCCAGCAGTTTCGGACAGGGTGGAAACACCATATATTTT. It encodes CASSFGQGGNTIYF.

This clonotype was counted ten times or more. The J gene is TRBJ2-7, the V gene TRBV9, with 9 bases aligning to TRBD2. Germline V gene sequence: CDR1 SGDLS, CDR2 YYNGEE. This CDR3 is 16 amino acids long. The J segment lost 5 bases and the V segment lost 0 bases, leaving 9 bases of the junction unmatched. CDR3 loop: CASSVELSGSFHEQYF. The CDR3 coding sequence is TGTGCCAGCAGCGTAGAGCTTAGCGGGAGTTTCCACGAGCAGTACTTC.

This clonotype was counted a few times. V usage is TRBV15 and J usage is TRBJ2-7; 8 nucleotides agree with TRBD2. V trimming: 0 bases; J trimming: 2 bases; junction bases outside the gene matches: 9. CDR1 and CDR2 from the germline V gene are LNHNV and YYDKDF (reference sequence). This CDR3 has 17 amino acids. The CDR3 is CATSRDAPGGRTYEQYF. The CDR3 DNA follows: TGTGCCACCAGCAGAGACGCCCCGGGGGGGCGAACCTACGAGCAGTACTTC. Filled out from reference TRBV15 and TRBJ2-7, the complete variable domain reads DAMVIQNPRYQVTQFGKPVTLSCSQTLNHNVMYWYQQKSSQAPKLLFHYYDKDFNNEADTPDNFQSRRPNTSFCFLDIRSPGLGDTAMYLCATSRDAPGGRTYEQYFGPGTRLTVT.

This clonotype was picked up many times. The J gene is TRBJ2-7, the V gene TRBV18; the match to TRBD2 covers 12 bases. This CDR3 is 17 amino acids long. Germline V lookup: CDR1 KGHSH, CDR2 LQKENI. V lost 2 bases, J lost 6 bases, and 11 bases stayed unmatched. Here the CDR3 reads CASSPSWTSGKRVEQYF. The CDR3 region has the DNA TGTGCCAGCTCACCAAGCTGGACTAGCGGGAAACGTGTCGAGCAGTACTTC.

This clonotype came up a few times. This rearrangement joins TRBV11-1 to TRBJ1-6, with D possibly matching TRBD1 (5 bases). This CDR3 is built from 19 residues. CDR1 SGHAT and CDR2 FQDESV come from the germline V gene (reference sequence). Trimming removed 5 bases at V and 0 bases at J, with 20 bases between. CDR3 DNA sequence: TGTGCCAGCAGCCCGCTCAAATGGGGGGGTGGCTCCTATAATTCACCCCTCCACTTT. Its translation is CASSPLKWGGGSYNSPLHF.